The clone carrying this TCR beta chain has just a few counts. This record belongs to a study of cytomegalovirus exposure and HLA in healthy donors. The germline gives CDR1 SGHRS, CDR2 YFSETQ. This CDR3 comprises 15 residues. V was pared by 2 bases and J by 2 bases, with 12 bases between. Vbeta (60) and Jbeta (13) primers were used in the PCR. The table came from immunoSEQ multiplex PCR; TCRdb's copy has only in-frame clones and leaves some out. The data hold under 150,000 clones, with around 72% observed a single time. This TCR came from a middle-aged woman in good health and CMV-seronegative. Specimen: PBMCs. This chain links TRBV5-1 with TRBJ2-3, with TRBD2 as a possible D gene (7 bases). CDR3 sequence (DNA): TGCGCCAGCAGCTTCGGGGGGCCATCCACAGATACGCAGTATTTT. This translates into CASSFGGPSTDTQYF.